The TCR beta chain under discussion was sequenced for a study of blood T cell repertoires in COVID-19. Enrollment of patients from Seattle took place during active infection, with longitudinal follow-up. TCRdb keeps only in-frame clones here, not all; method: immunoSEQ multiplex PCR. Here the sample spans approximately 390,000 clones, over 75% being singletons. Germline V gene lookup returns CDR1 MNHEY and CDR2 SMNVEV (reference sequence). CDR3 length: 13 residues. V was pared by 3 bases and J by 4 bases, with 2 bases of the junction left unmatched. This receptor was identified in a woman aged 60-70 years with COVID-19, enrolled during active disease. V usage is TRBV27 and J usage is TRBJ1-2; TRBD1 matches at 7 bases. Sequenced material: peripheral blood. CDR3 protein: CASSLPGGYGYTF. In nucleotides, the CDR3 is TGTGCCAGCAGTTTGCCAGGGGGCTATGGCTACACCTTC.